What follows is one T cell receptor beta chain and its context. What it recognizes is unknown. The PCR made use of 60 Vbeta and 13 Jbeta primers. TCRdb keeps only in-frame clones here, not all; method: immunoSEQ multiplex PCR. The data hold some 150,000 clones, with 75% to 80% observed a single time. The V and J ends lost 0 bases and 0 bases, in that order; junction bases with no gene match: 6. CDR3 length: 17 residues. Germline lookup yields CDR1 KGHSH and CDR2 LQKENI. These data belong to a study of cytomegalovirus exposure and HLA in healthy donors. Points from the study as a whole: Presence/absence comparisons presumed near-even sequencing depth among donors. DRB1 had the most TCR associations and HLA-C the fewest, a later analysis found, with rates varying by HLA locus. It was reported that TCR beta sequences correctly inferred the HLA-A and HLA-B alleles for most subjects.

The sample consisted of PBMCs. The sequence came from a man aged 40-55 years in good health and CMV-seropositive. V usage is TRBV18 and J usage is TRBJ2-7; TRBD1 matches 9 bases. The CDR3 here is CASSPPFGGQGSYEQYF. Here the CDR3 DNA reads TGTGCCAGCTCACCACCGTTCGGGGGACAGGGCTCCTACGAGCAGTACTTC.